Given below is one T cell receptor (beta chain) in context. What it binds is unknown. CDR1 is MNHNY and CDR2 is SVGAGI in the germline V gene (reference sequence). V lost 0 bases, J lost 1 base, and 10 bases lay in between. The CDR3 consists of 15 residues. A single record per CDR3 protein comes from TCRdb applying MiXCR to the 5' RACE reads. The repertoire holds 300,000 to 400,000 distinct CDR3 sequences, roughly 15% seen once, with more than 20% in the top ten. The data are from a study of T-cell memory formation after mild COVID-19. Study as a whole: Largely, TCR clusters stayed within a single donor.

General observations from the study: Mostly located in CM and EM were contracting CD4+ clones, with contracting CD8+ clones located in EMRA. Pre-infection memory carried some responding clones, suggesting that cross-reactive memory joined. CD4+ bias marked clones expanding day 15 to 37, unlike balanced contracting clones.

V gene TRBV6-6 combines with J gene TRBJ2-7; maybe TRBD1 (5 bases). The origin of this receptor is a man aged 18 to 29 who had mild COVID-19 (a few samples of this study predate the infection). Cell type and time point are not known. The sample taken for sequencing was PBMCs or a T cell subset sorted from them (not recorded which). CDR3 sequence: CASSYSMAGSYEQYV. CDR3 DNA sequence: TGTGCCAGCAGTTACTCGATGGCAGGGTCCTACGAGCAGTACGTC.